Included here is one T cell receptor beta chain sequence, with context. Its antigen is not identified. Sequencing was performed with immunoSEQ multiplex PCR; in TCRdb, only in-frame clones are kept and a portion is missing. The sample lists 55,000 to 80,000 clones; 75% to 85% were seen once. This entry is derived from a study of vaccination effects on CD4 cells after COVID-19. For the study at large: Two-dose vaccination with either BNT162b2 or mRNA-1273 was given to the participants.

After expansion with viral peptide pools in the ViraFEST assay, antigen-specific CD4+ T cells were sequenced. CD4+ T cells were isolated after roughly nine days of culture. In the vaccine recipients, nucleocapsid antibodies were negative and there was no prior SARS-CoV-2 infection. The CDR3 sequence is 15 residues long. Germline V gives CDR1 MNHEY, CDR2 SVGAGI. V lost 6 bases, J lost 2 bases, and 16 bases lay in between. The sample in question was CD4+ T cells from PBMCs cultured with SARS-CoV-2 spike peptides, obtained before COVID-19 vaccination. The TCR originated in a human donor who received a COVID-19 vaccine. The rearrangement uses TRBV6-5 and TRBJ1-2; the D gene is possibly TRBD1 (5 bases). CDR3 sequence: CASRPPGGGNYGYTF. The CDR3 coding sequence is TGTGCCAGCAGACCCCCCGGTGGGGGGAACTATGGCTACACCTTC.